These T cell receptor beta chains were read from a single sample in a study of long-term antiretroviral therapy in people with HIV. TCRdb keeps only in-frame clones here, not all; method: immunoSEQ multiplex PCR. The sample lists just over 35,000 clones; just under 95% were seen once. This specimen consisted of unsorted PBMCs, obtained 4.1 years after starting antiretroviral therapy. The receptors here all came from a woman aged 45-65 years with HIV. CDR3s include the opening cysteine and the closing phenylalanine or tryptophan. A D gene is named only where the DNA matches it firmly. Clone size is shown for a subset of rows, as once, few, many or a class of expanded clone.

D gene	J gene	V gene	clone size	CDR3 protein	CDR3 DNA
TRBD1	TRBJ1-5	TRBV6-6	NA	CASSPQGGNQPQHF	TGTGCCAGCAGCCCACAGGGGGGCAATCAGCCCCAGCATTTT
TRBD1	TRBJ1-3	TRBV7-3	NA	CASSRDRGDGNTIYF	TGTGCCAGCAGCCGGGACAGGGGCGATGGAAACACCATATATTTT
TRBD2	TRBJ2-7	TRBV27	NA	CASSWGRGAREQYF	TGTGCCAGCAGTTGGGGGCGGGGGGCGCGCGAGCAGTACTTC
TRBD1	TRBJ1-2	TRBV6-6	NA	CASSFGDRGVIGYTF	TGTGCCAGCAGTTTTGGGGACAGGGGGGTTATAGGCTACACCTTC
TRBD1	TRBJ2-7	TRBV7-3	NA	CASSLGQGAHEQYF	TGTGCCAGCAGCTTGGGGCAGGGGGCTCACGAGCAGTACTTC
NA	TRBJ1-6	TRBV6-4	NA	CASSRGSYNSPLHF	TGTGCCAGCAGTAGGGGCTCCTATAATTCACCCCTCCACTTT
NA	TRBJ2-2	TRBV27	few	CASSRRAPRTGELFF	TGTGCCAGCAGCCGCCGTGCCCCGCGGACCGGGGAGCTGTTTTTT
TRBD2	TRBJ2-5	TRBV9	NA	CASSGSGGASGTQYF	TGTGCCAGCAGCGGTAGCGGGGGGGCCTCTGGGACCCAGTACTTC
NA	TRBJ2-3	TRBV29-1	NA	CSASQGGLTDTQYF	TGCAGCGCCTCTCAGGGCGGGCTCACAGATACGCAGTATTTT
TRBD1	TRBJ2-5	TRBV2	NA	CASSVNRGRFQETQYF	TGTGCCAGCAGTGTGAACAGGGGGCGTTTCCAAGAGACCCAGTACTTC
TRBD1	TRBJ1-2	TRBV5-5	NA	CASSFRQGASGYTF	TGTGCCAGCAGCTTTAGACAGGGGGCATCTGGCTACACCTTC
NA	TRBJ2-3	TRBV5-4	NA	CASSFVGVQDTQYF	TGTGCCAGCAGCTTTGTGGGAGTCCAAGATACGCAGTATTTT
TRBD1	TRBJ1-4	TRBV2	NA	CASITGGATNEKLFF	TGTGCCAGCATAACAGGGGGTGCCACTAATGAAAAACTGTTTTTT
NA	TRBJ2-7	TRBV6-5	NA	CASSPFRGTDEQYF	TGTGCCAGCAGTCCTTTCAGGGGTACGGACGAGCAGTACTTC
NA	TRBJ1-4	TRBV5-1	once	CASSLEGWTNEKLFF	TGCGCCAGCAGCTTGGAGGGGTGGACTAATGAAAAACTGTTTTTT
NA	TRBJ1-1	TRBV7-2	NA	CASSLVGDPTEAFF	TGTGCCAGCAGCTTGGTAGGGGATCCCACTGAAGCTTTCTTT
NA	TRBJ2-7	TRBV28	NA	CASSFSGGPYEQYF	TGTGCCAGCAGTTTTTCAGGGGGGCCCTACGAGCAGTACTTC
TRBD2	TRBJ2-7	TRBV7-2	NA	CASSFTGAGGPSYEQYF	TGTGCCAGCAGCTTCACGGGGGCGGGGGGACCCTCCTACGAGCAGTACTTC
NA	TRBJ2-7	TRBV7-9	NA	CASSLNYEQYF	TGTGCCAGCAGCTTAAACTACGAGCAGTACTTC
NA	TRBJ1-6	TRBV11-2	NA	CASSLEGVGSPLHF	TGTGCCAGCAGCTTAGAGGGGGTAGGGTCACCCCTCCACTTT
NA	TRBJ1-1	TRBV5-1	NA	CASSSPRGGAKWSTEAFF	TGCGCCAGCAGCTCTCCGAGGGGAGGGGCGAAGTGGAGCACTGAAGCTTTCTTT
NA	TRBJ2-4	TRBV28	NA	CASSLTYLAGESKNIQYF	TGTGCCAGCAGTTTAACATATCTGGCAGGGGAAAGCAAAAACATTCAGTACTTC
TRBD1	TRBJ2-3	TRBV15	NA	CATSAHFARQGGDTQYF	TGTGCCACCAGCGCCCATTTCGCAAGACAGGGCGGAGATACGCAGTATTTT
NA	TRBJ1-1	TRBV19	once	CASIGPIQGPEAFF	TGTGCCAGTATAGGACCGATACAGGGCCCTGAAGCTTTCTTT
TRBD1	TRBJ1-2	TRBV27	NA	CASSTGVAGYTF	TGTGCCAGCAGTACAGGGGTGGCGGGCTACACCTTC
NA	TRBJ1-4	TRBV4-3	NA	CASSPAGATNEKLFF	TGCGCCAGCAGCCCGGCCGGTGCAACTAATGAAAAACTGTTTTTT
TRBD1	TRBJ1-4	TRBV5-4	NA	CASTQGGSEEKLFF	TGTGCCAGCACCCAGGGGGGGAGTGAGGAAAAACTGTTTTTT
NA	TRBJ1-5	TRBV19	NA	CASSIEEGVTQHF	TGTGCCAGTAGTATAGAGGAGGGTGTGACCCAGCATTTT
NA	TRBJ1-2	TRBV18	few	CASSPNTQVNYGYTF	TGTGCCAGCTCACCCAACACTCAGGTTAACTATGGCTACACCTTC
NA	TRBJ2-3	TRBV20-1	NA	CSARIADTQYF	TGCAGTGCCAGAATAGCAGATACGCAGTATTTT
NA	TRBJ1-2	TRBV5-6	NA	CASSAGGGYTF	TGTGCCAGCAGCGCCGGAGGCGGCTACACCTTC
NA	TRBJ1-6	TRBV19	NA	CASSRAWQGDSPLHF	TGTGCCAGTAGTAGAGCCTGGCAGGGCGATTCACCCCTCCACTTT
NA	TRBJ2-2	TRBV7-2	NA	CASSLVGGSNTGELFF	TGTGCCAGCAGCTTAGTGGGGGGTTCGAACACCGGGGAGCTGTTTTTT
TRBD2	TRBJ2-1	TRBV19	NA	CASSLQRGPYNEQFF	TGTGCCAGTAGTCTCCAGCGGGGACCTTACAATGAGCAGTTCTTC
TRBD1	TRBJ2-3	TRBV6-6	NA	CATGDRGTDTQYF	TGTGCCACTGGTGACAGGGGCACAGATACGCAGTATTTT
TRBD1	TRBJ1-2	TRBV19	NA	CASNLDRVESYTF	TGTGCCAGTAACTTGGACAGGGTTGAGAGCTACACCTTC
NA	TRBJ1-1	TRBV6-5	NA	CASSSRWGKRGGEAFF	TGTGCCAGCAGTTCCAGGTGGGGAAAACGTGGAGGTGAAGCTTTCTTT
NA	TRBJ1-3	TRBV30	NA	CAWSGGSGNTIYF	TGTGCCTGGAGCGGGGGCTCGGGAAACACCATATATTTT
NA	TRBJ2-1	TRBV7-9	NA	CASSLAVTERGHINEQFF	TGTGCCAGCAGCTTAGCGGTCACGGAGCGAGGGCATATCAATGAGCAGTTCTTC
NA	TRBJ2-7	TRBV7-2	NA	CASSYQTIAYEQYF	TGTGCCAGCAGCTACCAGACCATAGCCTACGAGCAGTACTTC
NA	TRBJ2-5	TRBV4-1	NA	CASSHLNPPGGAETQYF	TGCGCCAGCAGCCATCTCAACCCCCCAGGAGGGGCAGAGACCCAGTACTTC
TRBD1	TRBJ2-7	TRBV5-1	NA	CASSLGLGQESYEQYF	TGCGCCAGCAGCCTGGGTCTGGGACAGGAGTCCTACGAGCAGTACTTC
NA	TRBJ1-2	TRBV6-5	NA	CASSYLPPEAYGYTF	TGTGCCAGCAGTTACCTTCCTCCGGAGGCCTATGGCTACACCTTC
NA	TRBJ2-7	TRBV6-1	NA	CASRDRGRLVDEQYF	TGTGCCAGCAGAGACCGGGGACGGCTGGTAGACGAGCAGTACTTC
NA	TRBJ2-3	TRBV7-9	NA	CASSSRADTQYF	TGTGCCAGCAGCTCACGGGCGGATACGCAGTATTTT
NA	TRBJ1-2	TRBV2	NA	CASSAGGNYGYTF	TGTGCCAGCAGTGCCGGGGGGAACTATGGCTACACCTTC
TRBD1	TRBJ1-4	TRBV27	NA	CASSAPGQGEEKLFF	TGTGCCAGCAGTGCCCCGGGACAGGGGGAAGAAAAACTGTTTTTT